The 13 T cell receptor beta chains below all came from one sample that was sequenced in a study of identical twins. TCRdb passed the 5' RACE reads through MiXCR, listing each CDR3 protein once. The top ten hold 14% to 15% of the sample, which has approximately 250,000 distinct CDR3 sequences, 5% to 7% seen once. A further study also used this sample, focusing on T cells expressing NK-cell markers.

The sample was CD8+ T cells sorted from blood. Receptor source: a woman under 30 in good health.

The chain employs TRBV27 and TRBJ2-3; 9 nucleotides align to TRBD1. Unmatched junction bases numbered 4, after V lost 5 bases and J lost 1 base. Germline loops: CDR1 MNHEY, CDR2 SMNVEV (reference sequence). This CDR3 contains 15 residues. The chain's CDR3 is CASSPRDRGTDTQYF. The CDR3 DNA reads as TGTGCCAGCAGTCCGAGGGACAGGGGCACAGATACGCAGTATTTT.

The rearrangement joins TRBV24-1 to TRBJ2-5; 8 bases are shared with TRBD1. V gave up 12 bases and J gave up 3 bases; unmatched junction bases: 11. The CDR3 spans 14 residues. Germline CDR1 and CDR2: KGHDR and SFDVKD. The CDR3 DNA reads TGTGCCGGCATAGAGGGACAGGCCGAAGAGACCCAGTACTTC. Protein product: CAGIEGQAEETQYF.

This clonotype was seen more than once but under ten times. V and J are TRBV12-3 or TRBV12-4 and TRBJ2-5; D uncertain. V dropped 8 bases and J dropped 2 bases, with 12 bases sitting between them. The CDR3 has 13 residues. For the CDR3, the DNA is TGTGCCAGCGCGCTAGTCCCACAAGAGACCCAGTACTTC. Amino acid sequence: CASALVPQETQYF.

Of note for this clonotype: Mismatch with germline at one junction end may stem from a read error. The CDR3 here is CASSPRLLCGALLF. CDR3 DNA: TGTGCCAGCAGCCCGAGGCTCCTCTGCGGGGCACTGCTTTTT. V usage is TRBV5-6 and J usage is TRBJ1-4; tentatively, D is TRBD1 (5 bases). The CDR3 is 14 residues long. Germline CDR1 and CDR2: SGHDT and YYEEEE.

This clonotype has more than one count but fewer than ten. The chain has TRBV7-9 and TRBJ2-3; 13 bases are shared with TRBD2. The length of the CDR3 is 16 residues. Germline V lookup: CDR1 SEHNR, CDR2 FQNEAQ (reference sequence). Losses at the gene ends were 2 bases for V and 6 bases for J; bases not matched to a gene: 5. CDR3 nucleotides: TGTGCCAGCAGCTTAACTAGCGGGAGGGCGTCGGATACGCAGTATTTT. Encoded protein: CASSLTSGRASDTQYF.

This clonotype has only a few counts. CDR3 nucleotides: TGTGCCAGCAGTTACCCCGAGGCCTACGAGCAGTACTTC. Protein product: CASSYPEAYEQYF. V usage is TRBV6-2 or TRBV6-3 and J usage is TRBJ2-7, with D uncertain. Per germline, CDR1 MNHEY and CDR2 SVGEGT. The CDR3 length is 13 residues. V gave up 2 bases and J gave up 2 bases, with 7 bases separating them.

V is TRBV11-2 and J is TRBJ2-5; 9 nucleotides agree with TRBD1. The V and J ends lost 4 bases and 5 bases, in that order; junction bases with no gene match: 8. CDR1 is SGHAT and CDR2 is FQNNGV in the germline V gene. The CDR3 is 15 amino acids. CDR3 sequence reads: CASSSTGQGTETQYF. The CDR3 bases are TGTGCCAGCAGCTCTACGGGACAGGGAACGGAGACCCAGTACTTC.

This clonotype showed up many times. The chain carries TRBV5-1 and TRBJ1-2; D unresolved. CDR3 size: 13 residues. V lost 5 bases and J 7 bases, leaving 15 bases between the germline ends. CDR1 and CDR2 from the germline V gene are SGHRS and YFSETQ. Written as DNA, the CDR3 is TGCGCCAGCAGGGCCGCCACTGGCGGTGGCTACACCTTC. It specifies CASRAATGGGYTF.

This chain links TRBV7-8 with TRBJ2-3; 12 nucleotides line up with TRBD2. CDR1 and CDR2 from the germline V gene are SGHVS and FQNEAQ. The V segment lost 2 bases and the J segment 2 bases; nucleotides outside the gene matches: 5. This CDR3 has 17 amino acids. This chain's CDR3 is CASSLFGLAGNTDTQYF. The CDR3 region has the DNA TGTGCCAGCAGCTTATTCGGACTAGCGGGAAACACAGATACGCAGTATTTT. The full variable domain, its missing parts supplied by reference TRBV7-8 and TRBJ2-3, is GAGVSQSPRYKVAKRGQDVALRCDPISGHVSLFWYQQALGQGPEFLTYFQNEAQLDKSGLPSDRFFAERPEGSVSTLKIQRTQQEDSAVYLCASSLFGLAGNTDTQYFGPGTRLTVL.

CDR3 protein: CASKGTGDSYEQYF. The CDR3 coding sequence is TGTGCCAGTAAGGGGACGGGGGACTCCTACGAGCAGTACTTC. The J gene is TRBJ2-7, the V gene TRBV19; D possibly corresponds to TRBD2 (6 bases). This CDR3 spans 14 amino acids. The V end lost 7 bases, the J end lost 0 bases, and 13 bases lay between the germline ends. Germline CDR1 LNHDA, CDR2 SQIVND (reference sequence). Complete variable domain (other parts from reference TRBV19 and TRBJ2-7): DGGITQSPKYLFRKEGQNVTLSCEQNLNHDAMYWYRQDPGQGLRLIYYSQIVNDFQKGDIAEGYSVSREKKESFPLTVTSAQKNPTAFYLCASKGTGDSYEQYFGPGTRLTVT.

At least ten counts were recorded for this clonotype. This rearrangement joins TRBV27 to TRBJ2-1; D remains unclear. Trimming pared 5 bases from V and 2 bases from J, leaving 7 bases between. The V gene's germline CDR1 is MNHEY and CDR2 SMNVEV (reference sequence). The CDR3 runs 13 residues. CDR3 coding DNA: TGTGCCAGCAGTAAGGGCCCCTACAATGAGCAGTTCTTC. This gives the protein CASSKGPYNEQFF.

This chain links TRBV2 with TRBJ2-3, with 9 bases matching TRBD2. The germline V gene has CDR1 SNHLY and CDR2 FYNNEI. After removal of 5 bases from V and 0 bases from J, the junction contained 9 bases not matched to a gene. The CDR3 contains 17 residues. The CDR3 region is CASSFFLAGESTDTQYF. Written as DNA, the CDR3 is TGTGCCAGCAGTTTTTTTTTAGCGGGGGAAAGCACAGATACGCAGTATTTT. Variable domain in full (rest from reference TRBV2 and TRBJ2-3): EPEVTQTPSHQVTQMGQEVILRCVPISNHLYFYWYRQILGQKVEFLVSFYNNEISEKSEIFDDQFSVERPDGSNFTLKIRSTKLEDSAMYFCASSFFLAGESTDTQYFGPGTRLTVL.

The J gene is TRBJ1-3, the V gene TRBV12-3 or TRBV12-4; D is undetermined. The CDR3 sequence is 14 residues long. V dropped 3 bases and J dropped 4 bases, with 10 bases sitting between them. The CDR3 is CASSFGEVGNTIYF. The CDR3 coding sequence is TGTGCCAGCAGTTTCGGGGAAGTGGGAAACACCATATATTTT.